The text below deals with one T cell receptor (beta chain). The data originate from a study of CD8+CD57+ T cells in acquired aplastic anemia. In the study overall: Mean yield of DNA from sorted CD4+ and CD8+ cells was 3 to 3.5 ug.

TCR beta VDJ and CDR3 were profiled, and genomic DNA was the template. Using its own MiXCR run on the reads, TCRdb lists one record per CDR3 protein. The data hold about 160,000 distinct CDR3 sequences, with about two thirds observed a single time. Patients chosen for sequencing had CD8+CD57+ cells that had expanded, as shown by flow cytometry. This receptor was obtained from a human donor with aplastic anemia. The sequencing input was sorted CD4+, CD8+, or CD8+CD57+ T cells (not recorded which) from PBMCs.

In nucleotides, the CDR3 is TGTGCCACTTCAGCGACCTACAGCAATCAGCCCCAGCATTTT. It yields the protein CATSATYSNQPQHF. The chain couples TRBV19 to TRBJ1-5; D remains unclear. The V gene's germline CDR1 is LNHDA and CDR2 SQIVND (reference sequence). V was shortened by 10 bases and J by 1 base, with 14 bases between the two germline ends. The CDR3 is made up of 14 amino acids. The variable domain in full, completed from reference TRBV19 and TRBJ1-5, reads DGGITQSPKYLFRKEGQNVTLSCEQNLNHDAMYWYRQDPGQGLRLIYYSQIVNDFQKGDIAEGYSVSREKKESFPLTVTSAQKNPTAFYLCATSATYSNQPQHFGDGTRLSIL.